The 24 T cell receptor beta chains below were found in one sample sequenced in a study of T cell repertoires in cytomegalovirus infection. Antigens for these TCRs are unknown. TCRdb reanalysed the reads using MiXCR and keeps one entry per CDR3 protein. The table includes about 830,000 distinct CDR3 sequences, around a third detected once. The sample was cultured CD8+ T cells from PBMCs, taken from culture after CMV antigen stimulation. The receptors come from a human donor in good health (CMV status not recorded). Some clones in this sample may be carry-over from other donors' samples.

Notes on this clonotype: At one boundary the junction diverges from the germline segment, which might be a read error. The rearrangement joins TRBV5-3 to TRBJ1-5; no definite D call. TRBV5-3 is given ORF status, its function remaining uncertain. There are 14 residues in the CDR3. CDR3 residues: CASSLESDNQPQHF. The CDR3 DNA reads TGTGCCAGCAGCTTGGAGTCAGATAATCAGCCCCAGCATTTT.

V gene TRBV19 combines with J gene TRBJ1-1, with no clear D. This CDR3 is built from 13 residues. Germline values: CDR1 LNHDA, CDR2 SQIVND (reference sequence). V was shortened by 5 bases and J by 3 bases, with 10 bases between the two germline ends. CDR3 sequence reads: CASSPQEDTEAFF. In nucleotides, the CDR3 is TGTGCCAGTAGTCCGCAGGAGGACACTGAAGCTTTCTTT.

The chain employs TRBV9 and TRBJ2-1; 12 nucleotides agree with TRBD2. J gave up 9 bases and V 4 bases, and 11 bases lay outside the gene matches. Germline CDR1 reads SGDLS; CDR2 reads YYNGEE. This CDR3 has 16 amino acids. The CDR3 nucleotides read TGTGCCAGCAGCTTCCTAGCGGGGGGGCAGGTACGTGAGCAGTTCTTC. The encoded protein is CASSFLAGGQVREQFF.

V gene TRBV10-3 combines with J gene TRBJ2-3, with D possibly being TRBD1 or TRBD2 (5 bases each). This CDR3 has 15 amino acids. Germline CDR1 reads ENHRY; CDR2 reads SYGVKD. Trimming took 6 bases from V and 0 from J, leaving 13 bases between them. The chain's CDR3 is CAIRVPGRSTDTQYF. CDR3 sequence (DNA): TGTGCCATCAGGGTACCGGGACGGAGCACAGATACGCAGTATTTT.

V gene TRBV11-1 combines with J gene TRBJ1-1; 10 bases match TRBD1. CDR1 and CDR2 (germline): SGHAT, FQDESV (reference sequence). CDR3 size: 19 residues. J lost 3 bases, V lost 6 bases, and 19 bases had no gene match. In nucleotides, the CDR3 is TGTGCCAGCAGATCCATTCCGGGACAGGGGTCATTCGGGGACACTGAAGCTTTCTTT. Amino acids: CASRSIPGQGSFGDTEAFF.

This clonotype occurred a few times. The rearrangement joins TRBV9 to TRBJ2-4; 7 bases are shared with TRBD2. The CDR3 is made up of 16 amino acids. The V gene's germline CDR1 is SGDLS and CDR2 YYNGEE. Germline trimming cut 0 bases from V and 0 bases from J; bases unmatched to any gene: 3. In DNA form, the CDR3 reads TGTGCCAGCAGCGTAGGCGGGGGACTAGCCAAAAACATTCAGTACTTC. Translated: CASSVGGGLAKNIQYF.

This rearrangement joins TRBV6-5 to TRBJ1-4; TRBD1 aligns across 10 bases. CDR3 length equals 18 residues. J gave up 0 bases and V 5 bases, and 9 bases lay outside the gene matches. Germline V gives CDR1 MNHEY, CDR2 SVGAGI. The CDR3 DNA follows: TGTGCCAGCAGTCTCACCGGACAGGGGGTAGCAACTAATGAAAAACTGTTTTTT. It is translated as CASSLTGQGVATNEKLFF.

Here the CDR3 reads CASSLPRQGGYEQYV. DNA of the CDR3: TGTGCCAGCAGCTTGCCCCGACAGGGTGGCTACGAGCAGTACGTC. The chain recombines TRBV5-8 with TRBJ2-7; 7 nucleotides align to TRBD1. V trimming: 1 base; J trimming: 3 bases; junction bases outside the gene matches: 7. The CDR3 sequence is 15 residues long. Germline V gene lookup returns CDR1 SGHTS and CDR2 YDEGEE.

This clonotype was counted at least ten times. The chain joins TRBV7-2 to TRBJ2-6; 8 nucleotides line up with TRBD1. The ends lost 0 bases at V and 5 bases at J; junction bases unmatched: 18. The germline gives CDR1 SGHTA, CDR2 FQGNSA. CDR3 length: 21 amino acids. In DNA, the CDR3 is TGTGCCAGCAGCTTAGCCCCCGGGACAGGCCCCGCCGAAGACTGGGCCAACGTCCTGACTTTC. Translation gives CASSLAPGTGPAEDWANVLTF.

This clonotype was recorded many times. The chain uses TRBV7-6 and TRBJ1-1; 7 bases are shared with TRBD1. The J segment lost 3 bases and the V segment lost 4 bases, leaving 11 bases of the junction unmatched. Germline values: CDR1 SGHVS, CDR2 FNYEAQ. CDR3 size: 16 residues. The CDR3 here is CASSSYRGRIYTEAFF. CDR3 nucleotides: TGTGCCAGCAGCTCCTACAGGGGTCGGATTTACACTGAAGCTTTCTTT.

The chain is built from TRBV25-1 and TRBJ1-1; D not certain. Germline assignment: CDR1 MGHDK and CDR2 SYGVNS. V was clipped by 1 base and J by 6 bases, with 24 bases between them. The CDR3 has 18 amino acids. The CDR3 region has the DNA TGTGCCAGCAGTGAATTCAGCCTAAGTGCGTCTCATGGGCCTGAAGCTTTCTTT. Protein sequence: CASSEFSLSASHGPEAFF. The full variable domain, rest sourced from reference TRBV25-1 and TRBJ1-1, is EADIYQTPRYLVIGTGKKITLECSQTMGHDKMYWYQQDPGMELHLIHYSYGVNSTEKGDLSSESTVSRIRTEHFPLTLESARPSHTSQYLCASSEFSLSASHGPEAFFGQGTRLTVV.

The table lists this clonotype with a few counts. The chain is built from TRBV7-8 and TRBJ1-1; D unclear. Between the trimmed V and J ends, which lost 1 base and 5 bases, there was a span of 11 bases. This CDR3 has 14 amino acids. CDR1 and CDR2 (germline): SGHVS, FQNEAQ. This chain's CDR3 is CASSLVERKTEAFF. Written as DNA, the CDR3 is TGTGCCAGCAGCTTAGTTGAGAGGAAAACTGAAGCTTTCTTT.

The chain uses TRBV20-1 and TRBJ2-1; D gene unclear. Trimming cost V 1 base and J 8 bases, with 12 bases left between them. The CDR3 extends over 13 amino acids. Looked up from germline, CDR1 is DFQATT and CDR2 is SNEGSKA (reference sequence). In DNA, the CDR3 is TGCAGTGCTAGAGCTCGTTCTGGGCATGAGCAGTTCTTC. This translates into CSARARSGHEQFF.

This clonotype has more than one count but fewer than ten. The chain joins TRBV7-8 to TRBJ2-7; D is possibly TRBD1 or TRBD2 (5 bases each). The ends were cut back, 4 bases at V and 3 bases at J, with 10 bases in the middle. The germline V gene has CDR1 SGHVS and CDR2 FQNEAQ. This CDR3 spans 13 amino acids. CDR3 in DNA: TGTGCCAGCAGCTGGGACGCCAACTACGAGCAGTACTTC. Translation: CASSWDANYEQYF.

This clonotype occurred many times. The chain is built from TRBV7-8 and TRBJ2-6; no reliable D call. V gave up 1 base and J gave up 0 bases, with 19 bases separating them. The CDR3 has 20 residues. Germline V gene data show CDR1 as SGHVS and CDR2 as FQNEAQ. The CDR3 bases are TGTGCCAGCAGCTTAGATTCGGCGGTGATACCGTACTCTGGGGCCAACGTCCTGACTTTC. It is translated as CASSLDSAVIPYSGANVLTF.

This clonotype has only a few counts. The rearrangement joins TRBV20-1 to TRBJ1-6; the D is unclear. Germline V gene data show CDR1 as DFQATT and CDR2 as SNEGSKA (reference sequence). Trimming removed 6 bases from V and 8 bases from J, with 20 bases in between. This CDR3 has 15 residues. In DNA form, the CDR3 reads TGCAGTGCCGTGGACCCTAGCGGGAGAGATTCACCCCTCCACTTT. This gives the protein CSAVDPSGRDSPLHF.

A few counts support this clonotype. The chain recombines TRBV19 with TRBJ2-5; 8 bases match TRBD2. There are 14 residues in the CDR3. Germline values: CDR1 LNHDA, CDR2 SQIVND (reference sequence). V dropped 7 bases and J dropped 5; count of bases not matched to a gene: 9. The CDR3 spells CASTRGGRGETQYF. CDR3 coding DNA: TGTGCCAGTACCCGGGGGGGTCGCGGGGAGACCCAGTACTTC.

This clonotype came up a few times. V and J are TRBV12-5 and TRBJ1-2, with D possibly matching TRBD1 (6 bases). The CDR3 length is 15 residues. Trimming stripped 4 bases from V and 4 bases from J, with 16 bases between. The germline gives CDR1 LGHNT, CDR2 FRNRAP. CDR3 residues: CASGSPGGPFYGYTF. CDR3 in DNA: TGTGCTAGTGGTTCGCCTGGGGGGCCCTTCTATGGCTACACCTTC.

The chain has TRBV5-1 and TRBJ1-1; TRBD1 is a possible D gene (5 bases). The germline V gene encodes CDR1 SGHRS and CDR2 YFSETQ. The CDR3 length is 17 residues. V dropped 2 bases and J dropped 0 bases, with 17 bases sitting between them. The CDR3: CASSFGEGAIMNTEAFF. Here the CDR3 DNA reads TGCGCCAGCAGCTTCGGTGAAGGGGCGATCATGAACACTGAAGCTTTCTTT. The variable domain in full, completed from reference TRBV5-1 and TRBJ1-1, reads KAGVTQTPRYLIKTRGQQVTLSCSPISGHRSVSWYQQTPGQGLQFLFEYFSETQRNKGNFPGRFSGRQFSNSRSEMNVSTLELGDSALYLCASSFGEGAIMNTEAFFGQGTRLTVV.

The chain employs TRBV27 and TRBJ2-5; possible D gene TRBD1, 6 bases. The ends were cut back, 0 bases at V and 2 bases at J, with 13 bases in the middle. Germline lookup yields CDR1 MNHEY and CDR2 SMNVEV (reference sequence). This CDR3 spans 16 amino acids. CDR3: CASSLSDDRTQETQYF. CDR3 bases: TGTGCCAGCAGTTTATCGGACGACAGGACGCAAGAGACCCAGTACTTC.

In regard to this clonotype: A read error may produce the germline difference seen at one junction end. V usage is TRBV19 and J usage is TRBJ1-5; D perhaps matches TRBD1 (6 bases). The CDR3 length is 15 residues. Germline V gene sequence: CDR1 LNHDA, CDR2 SQIVND (reference sequence). The CDR3 DNA sequence: TGTGTCAGTACGAGCTTTCAGGGGAGCAATCAGCCCCAGCATTTT. This sequence encodes CVSTSFQGSNQPQHF.

This sequence joins TRBV7-9 and TRBJ1-2, with D possibly TRBD1 on 6 matching bases. The germline gives CDR1 SEHNR, CDR2 FQNEAQ (reference sequence). The CDR3 covers 14 residues. V lost 2 bases and J 4 bases, leaving 11 bases between the germline ends. The CDR3 DNA reads as TGTGCCAGCAGCTTAAACAGGGCCCTCTATGGCTACACCTTC. The encoded protein is CASSLNRALYGYTF.

The J gene is TRBJ2-1, the V gene TRBV27; 8 nucleotides agree with TRBD2. This CDR3 contains 19 residues. V was pared by 3 bases and J by 5 bases, with 18 bases of the junction left unmatched. The germline gives CDR1 MNHEY, CDR2 SMNVEV (reference sequence). The CDR3 nucleotides read TGTGCCAGCAGTTTTCGGGGGGGCTTTTATATCGCCAGGGACAATGAGCAGTTCTTC. Translating it yields CASSFRGGFYIARDNEQFF.

This clonotype has more than one count but fewer than ten. The chain has TRBV7-9 and TRBJ2-5; TRBD1 matches at 10 bases. Germline V CDR1 and CDR2: SEHNR, FQNEAQ (reference sequence). The CDR3 runs to 16 residues. Trimming cost V 3 bases and J 3 bases; bases outside gene matches: 7. CDR3 sequence (DNA): TGTGCCAGCAGCTTTGAGAGACAGGGGGCTAAAGAGACCCAGTACTTC. The encoded protein is CASSFERQGAKETQYF.